The 23 T cell receptor beta chains given below trace back to one sample, sequenced in a study of blood T cell repertoires in COVID-19. The protocol was immunoSEQ multiplex PCR, while the TCRdb copy is restricted to in-frame clones and leaves out a portion. The repertoire holds a few hundred thousand clones, over 70% seen once, with about 4.7% in the top ten. The sequenced material came from PBMCs or T cells enriched from blood (not recorded which). The source of these receptors is a man aged 30-40 years who had recovered from COVID-19.

The chain carries TRBV5-1 and TRBJ2-7; 7 positions agree with TRBD2. The CDR3 runs 14 residues. The junction had 6 bases not matched to a gene; V was cut back by 4 bases and J by 2 bases. Germline V lookup: CDR1 SGHRS, CDR2 YFSETQ. The CDR3 sequence: CASSPTSAPYEQYF. CDR3 nucleotide sequence: TGCGCCAGCAGCCCCACTAGCGCACCCTACGAGCAGTACTTC.

V is TRBV27 and J is TRBJ2-5, with TRBD1 matching 9 bases. The CDR3 is made up of 18 amino acids. V was clipped by 7 bases and J by 4 bases; unmatched bases: 19. Germline lookup yields CDR1 MNHEY and CDR2 SMNVEV (reference sequence). The CDR3, as DNA: TGTGCCAGCAACGACAGGGGGGTCGGTGTTTTCTTGGGAGAGACCCAGTACTTC. This sequence encodes CASNDRGVGVFLGETQYF.

The V gene is TRBV7-2, the J gene TRBJ2-1; TRBD2 agrees at 7 bases. The CDR3 is 15 amino acids. Losses at the gene ends were 3 bases for V and 2 bases for J; bases not matched to a gene: 4. Germline V lookup: CDR1 SGHTA, CDR2 FQGNSA. The DNA for the CDR3 is TGTGCCAGCAGCTTTGGGGGGACTACCTACAATGAGCAGTTCTTC. Its protein is CASSFGGTTYNEQFF.

This clone was recorded once. The chain has TRBV15 and TRBJ1-3, with 8 bases that match TRBD1. V gave up 1 base and J gave up 3 bases; unmatched junction bases: 5. CDR3 length: 16 amino acids. Germline V lookup: CDR1 LNHNV, CDR2 YYDKDF (reference sequence). The CDR3 spells CATSRGPGGSGNTIYF. The CDR3 DNA is TGTGCCACCAGCAGAGGCCCAGGGGGCAGTGGAAACACCATATATTTT.

The rearrangement links TRBV27 to TRBJ1-6, with 12 bases lining up with TRBD1. Germline values: CDR1 MNHEY, CDR2 SMNVEV (reference sequence). After removal of 2 bases from V and 7 bases from J, the junction contained 3 bases not matched to a gene. The CDR3 has 16 residues. The CDR3 sequence: CASSLIGTGGNSPLHF. The CDR3 region has the DNA TGTGCCAGCAGTTTAATCGGGACAGGGGGCAATTCACCCCTCCACTTT.

This chain connects TRBV29-1 to TRBJ2-1; the D gene is possibly TRBD2 (6 bases). There are 13 residues in the CDR3. Trimming took off 7 bases at V and 6 bases at J, with 16 bases between the two ends. Germline V gene sequence: CDR1 SQVTM, CDR2 ANQGSEA. In nucleotides, the CDR3 is TGCAGCGCCCGGGACTTTTCACTCAATGAGCAGTTCTTC. Protein: CSARDFSLNEQFF.

This chain uses TRBV19 with TRBJ1-5, with TRBD1 as a possible D gene (5 bases). This CDR3 has 15 amino acids. Germline V gene data show CDR1 as LNHDA and CDR2 as SQIVND (reference sequence). V was trimmed by 3 bases and J by 3 bases, leaving 12 bases between them. The CDR3 sequence: CASSMGQGLNQPQHF. The CDR3 DNA reads TGTGCCAGTAGTATGGGGCAGGGACTCAATCAGCCCCAGCATTTT.

The rearrangement joins TRBV27 to TRBJ2-3; D gene ambiguous. V was trimmed by 3 bases and J by 6 bases, leaving 7 bases between them. From germline, CDR1 is MNHEY and CDR2 SMNVEV (reference sequence). CDR3 length equals 12 residues. The CDR3 loop is CASSLSRDTQYF. The CDR3, as DNA: TGTGCCAGCAGTTTGTCCCGTGATACGCAGTATTTT.

This clone was seen a single time. The chain uses TRBV12-5 and TRBJ1-2; no firm D call. V was clipped by 0 bases and J by 3 bases, with 14 bases between them. Germline V CDR1 and CDR2: LGHNT, FRNRAP. CDR3 length: 16 amino acids. The CDR3 region is CASGLVTFGQDYGYTF. In DNA form, the CDR3 reads TGTGCTAGTGGTTTGGTAACCTTTGGGCAGGACTATGGCTACACCTTC.

The chain employs TRBV18 and TRBJ2-3; 10 nucleotides line up with TRBD1. CDR3 length: 16 residues. The trim removed 4 bases at V and 3 bases at J, leaving 7 bases unmatched. Per the germline V gene, CDR1 is KGHSH and CDR2 is LQKENI. Here the CDR3 reads CASSLDWTGGTDTQYF. The CDR3 DNA is TGTGCCAGCTCACTGGACTGGACAGGGGGTACAGATACGCAGTATTTT.

This chain joins TRBV7-8 and TRBJ1-5; 7 nucleotides agree with TRBD1. J gave up 2 bases and V 2 bases, and 12 bases lay outside the gene matches. CDR3 length: 18 amino acids. Germline-derived CDR1 and CDR2 are SGHVS and FQNEAQ. The CDR3 protein is CASSLLARQGVRNQPQHF. CDR3 DNA sequence: TGTGCCAGCAGCTTATTGGCGCGGCAGGGGGTTCGCAATCAGCCCCAGCATTTT.

This rearrangement joins TRBV6-5 to TRBJ1-3, with D possibly matching TRBD1 (5 bases). CDR3 length equals 12 residues. The germline CDR1 and CDR2 sequences are MNHEY and SVGAGI. V was cut by 7 bases and J by 4 bases, with 8 bases left in between. The CDR3 here is CASKGAGNTIYF. The DNA of the CDR3 is TGTGCCAGCAAAGGGGCGGGAAACACCATATATTTT.

The V and J genes are TRBV7-8 and TRBJ2-7, with TRBD1 matching over 8 bases. The V gene's germline CDR1 is SGHVS and CDR2 FQNEAQ. V was pared by 2 bases and J by 8 bases, with 11 bases of the junction left unmatched. CDR3 length equals 15 residues. CDR3 region: CASSLRTIQGEQQYF. CDR3 sequence (DNA): TGTGCCAGCAGCTTACGTACCATACAGGGGGAACAGCAGTACTTC.

This clone was found once. The rearrangement joins TRBV28 to TRBJ2-7, with a possible D match to TRBD1 (6 bases). V was trimmed by 7 bases and J by 3 bases, leaving 13 bases between them. This CDR3 contains 13 residues. The V gene's germline CDR1 is MDHEN and CDR2 SYDVKM. The DNA of the CDR3 is TGTGCCAGCACCCTCGGACAGTTCTACGAGCAGTACTTC. It encodes CASTLGQFYEQYF. The full variable domain, completed using reference TRBV28 and TRBJ2-7, is DVKVTQSSRYLVKRTGEKVFLECVQDMDHENMFWYRQDPGLGLRLIYFSYDVKMKEKGDIPEGYSVSREKKERFSLILESASTNQTSMYLCASTLGQFYEQYFGPGTRLTVT.

This clone was counted only a few times. The J gene is TRBJ2-6, the V gene TRBV6-1; possibly TRBD1 for D (6 bases). Trimming left V 4 bases short and J 1 base short, with 11 bases between. Germline loops: CDR1 MNHNS, CDR2 SASEGT. The CDR3 totals 16 residues. The CDR3 region is CASSAEDSSGANVLTF. The DNA of the CDR3 is TGTGCCAGCAGTGCAGAGGACAGTTCTGGGGCCAACGTCCTGACTTTC.

V is TRBV30 and J is TRBJ2-2; 14 bases match TRBD2. The germline CDR1 and CDR2 sequences are GTSNPN and SVGIG (reference sequence). The CDR3 length is 19 residues. The V gene end was trimmed by 0 bases and the J gene end by 7 bases; junction bases not matched to a gene: 13. The CDR3 region is CAWSVLVRHGLAGGGELFF. The CDR3 region has the DNA TGTGCCTGGAGTGTACTCGTCCGTCACGGACTAGCGGGGGGCGGGGAGCTGTTTTTT.

This rearrangement joins TRBV28 to TRBJ1-5, with D unclear. The CDR3 length is 12 residues. V lost 1 base and J lost 6, with 4 bases in between. Germline CDR1 is MDHEN and CDR2 is SYDVKM. In nucleotides, the CDR3 is TGTGCCAGCAGTTTATATCGTCAGCCCCAGCATTTT. It yields the protein CASSLYRQPQHF.

The V and J genes are TRBV28 and TRBJ2-7; 7 bases agree with TRBD1. This CDR3 comprises 14 residues. The germline gives CDR1 MDHEN, CDR2 SYDVKM. The trim removed 5 bases at V and 2 bases at J, leaving 6 bases unmatched. CDR3 region: CASSLRQGPYEQYF. The CDR3 nucleotides are TGTGCCAGCAGTCTCAGACAGGGTCCCTACGAGCAGTACTTC. Variable domain in full (rest from reference TRBV28 and TRBJ2-7): DVKVTQSSRYLVKRTGEKVFLECVQDMDHENMFWYRQDPGLGLRLIYFSYDVKMKEKGDIPEGYSVSREKKERFSLILESASTNQTSMYLCASSLRQGPYEQYFGPGTRLTVT.

The chain carries TRBV7-8 and TRBJ1-1; D gene unclear. Germline assignment: CDR1 SGHVS and CDR2 FQNEAQ. CDR3 length: 13 amino acids. The V end lost 3 bases, the J end lost 1 base, and 6 bases lay between the germline ends. Here the CDR3 DNA reads TGTGCCAGCAGCTTTGACAAGAACACTGAAGCTTTCTTT. It specifies CASSFDKNTEAFF.

The DNA of the CDR3 is TGTGCCAGCAGCCCCCGCGGGGGATGGGATCAGCCCCAGCATTTT. The encoded protein is CASSPRGGWDQPQHF. This rearrangement joins TRBV7-9 to TRBJ1-5; D might be TRBD1 (5 bases). Trimming took 5 bases from V and 5 from J, leaving 16 bases between them. Looked up from germline, CDR1 is SEHNR and CDR2 is FQNEAQ (reference sequence). The CDR3 has 15 amino acids. Full variable domain (missing parts from reference TRBV7-9 and TRBJ1-5): DTGVSQNPRHKITKRGQNVTFRCDPISEHNRLYWYRQTLGQGPEFLTYFQNEAQLEKSRLLSDRFSAERPKGSFSTLEIQRTEQGDSAMYLCASSPRGGWDQPQHFGDGTRLSIL.

The chain has TRBV6-5 and TRBJ2-7, with a weak D call TRBD2 (7 bases). Germline lookup yields CDR1 MNHEY and CDR2 SVGAGI. The CDR3 is made up of 11 amino acids. V shed 7 bases and J shed 6 bases, with 10 bases lying between them. The CDR3 loop is CASIRGGEQYF. In nucleotides, the CDR3 is TGTGCCAGCATTAGGGGGGGCGAGCAGTACTTC.

This chain uses TRBV5-1 with TRBJ2-5; 8 bases are shared with TRBD1. This CDR3 contains 15 residues. Unmatched junction bases numbered 5, after V lost 2 bases and J lost 2 bases. Germline values: CDR1 SGHRS, CDR2 YFSETQ. CDR3 sequence (DNA): TGCGCCAGCAGCTTAGGGGGACAGGTTCAAGAGACCCAGTACTTC. Its protein is CASSLGGQVQETQYF.

V and J are TRBV24-1 and TRBJ2-5, with D perhaps TRBD2 (5 bases). The CDR3 extends over 14 amino acids. CDR1 KGHDR and CDR2 SFDVKD come from the germline V gene. With 3 bases removed from V and 5 bases from J, the gap between germline ends came to 12 bases. CDR3 protein: CATSDARGGETQYF. In DNA form, the CDR3 reads TGTGCCACCAGTGATGCCCGGGGTGGGGAGACCCAGTACTTC.